The 18 T cell receptor beta chains below all came from one sample that was sequenced in a study of neurological immune-mediated disorders. Described time point: longitudinal time-point 2. TCRdb reprocessed the 5' RACE reads via MiXCR and lists one record per CDR3 protein. The table shows tens of thousands of distinct CDR3 sequences, with about 12% occurring only once. The source material was PBMCs. The receptor source for this set is a female donor with HTLV-1-associated myelopathy (HAM/TSP).

The sample holds many counts of this clonotype. J is TRBJ2-7 and V is TRBV6-1; the D call may be TRBD1 or TRBD2 (5 bases each). The CDR3 has 16 residues. The V end lost 6 bases, the J end lost 2 bases, and 20 bases lay between the germline ends. CDR1 and CDR2 from the germline V gene are MNHNS and SASEGT. The CDR3 DNA is TGTGCCAGCAGCGCGGGTTTTCAGGGTTTCACCTACGAGCAGTACTTC. It specifies CASSAGFQGFTYEQYF.

This clonotype has at least ten counts. This chain uses TRBV28 with TRBJ2-1; maybe TRBD2 (5 bases). V gave up 8 bases and J gave up 5 bases, with 16 bases separating them. The CDR3 is made up of 14 amino acids. CDR1 MDHEN and CDR2 SYDVKM come from the germline V gene. Here the CDR3 DNA reads TGTGCCAGCCTCACCCCGGGGAGTCACAATGAGCAGTTCTTC. Protein: CASLTPGSHNEQFF. Together with reference TRBV28 and TRBJ2-1, the CDR3 gives the full variable domain: DVKVTQSSRYLVKRTGEKVFLECVQDMDHENMFWYRQDPGLGLRLIYFSYDVKMKEKGDIPEGYSVSREKKERFSLILESASTNQTSMYLCASLTPGSHNEQFFGPGTRLTVL.

This clonotype occurred many times. The rearrangement joins TRBV12-3 or TRBV12-4 to TRBJ1-1; no reliable D call. CDR3 length: 10 amino acids. V was clipped by 6 bases and J by 8 bases, with 7 bases between them. This CDR3 is CASRQTEAFF. DNA for the CDR3: TGTGCCAGCAGACAGACAGAAGCTTTCTTT.

This clonotype was seen ten or more times. The J gene is TRBJ2-4, the V gene TRBV29-1; 8 nucleotides line up with TRBD1. Germline V gives CDR1 SQVTM, CDR2 ANQGSEA. The V gene end was trimmed by 1 base and the J gene end by 7 bases; junction bases not matched to a gene: 6. This CDR3 region has 14 residues. CDR3 sequence reads: CSVEGAGGWNIQYF. The DNA of the CDR3 is TGCAGCGTTGAAGGAGCAGGGGGCTGGAACATTCAGTACTTC.

This clonotype was counted ten times or more. This rearrangement joins TRBV10-3 to TRBJ2-3; 10 positions agree with TRBD2. The CDR3 loop spans 18 amino acids. CDR1 ENHRY and CDR2 SYGVKD come from the germline V gene. J was trimmed by 5 bases and V by 10 bases; bases with no gene match: 21. The CDR3 nucleotides are TGTGCCACCCAAGGGAGACTAGCGGGTCCGCAACAAGGAGATACGCAGTATTTT. Amino acid sequence: CATQGRLAGPQQGDTQYF.

This clonotype was seen repeatedly, ten times or more. This chain links TRBV5-1 with TRBJ2-3, with TRBD2 as a possible D gene (5 bases). Per the germline V gene, CDR1 is SGHRS and CDR2 is YFSETQ. Between the trimmed V and J ends, which lost 0 bases and 2 bases, there was a span of 19 bases. The CDR3 length is 18 residues. CDR3 DNA: TGCGCCAGCAGCTTGGAGGAGGTGGTAGGTGAAGCCACAGATACGCAGTATTTT. Amino acids: CASSLEEVVGEATDTQYF.

This clonotype came up many times. This sequence joins TRBV28 and TRBJ2-2; D might be TRBD2 (5 bases). Germline V gene sequence: CDR1 MDHEN, CDR2 SYDVKM. CDR3 length: 13 amino acids. Trimming took 1 base from V and 6 from J, leaving 6 bases between them. CDR3 nucleotides: TGTGCCAGCAGTTTATCGGGGTCCGGGGAGCTGTTTTTT. As protein: CASSLSGSGELFF.

Many counts were recorded for this clonotype. The gene calls are TRBV28 and TRBJ1-4; D is unclear. V was pared by 4 bases and J by 5 bases, with 14 bases between. CDR1 and CDR2 (germline): MDHEN, SYDVKM. The CDR3 has 15 residues. CDR3 bases: TGTGCCAGCAGTTCCCCCTGGTCCCTGAATGAAAAACTGTTTTTT. It codes for CASSSPWSLNEKLFF.

The sample holds many counts of this clonotype. This chain links TRBV7-2 with TRBJ2-1; the match to TRBD1 covers 7 bases. The length of the CDR3 is 17 residues. The germline CDR1 and CDR2 sequences are SGHTA and FQGNSA. V lost 4 bases and J lost 7; bases outside the gene matches: 16. The CDR3 bases are TGTGCCAGCAGCTCAGCTGTCTCGACAGGGACCAAAAATGAGCAGTTCTTC. Amino acid sequence: CASSSAVSTGTKNEQFF.

This clonotype appeared many times. The chain joins TRBV20-1 to TRBJ2-6; 9 bases agree with TRBD2. In germline, CDR1 is DFQATT, CDR2 SNEGSKA (reference sequence). CDR3 length equals 19 residues. The V and J ends lost 3 bases and 0 bases, in that order; junction bases with no gene match: 12. The CDR3 is CSASSPSGAVDSGANVLTF. The CDR3 DNA reads TGCAGTGCTAGTTCTCCTAGCGGGGCGGTTGACTCTGGGGCCAACGTCCTGACTTTC.

This clonotype was recorded at least ten times. The V call is TRBV27, the J call TRBJ2-7; TRBD1 matches at 10 bases. The CDR3 has 15 amino acids. V was clipped by 8 bases and J by 3 bases; unmatched bases: 10. The germline V gene encodes CDR1 MNHEY and CDR2 SMNVEV (reference sequence). The CDR3 loop is CASSMGGQGIYEQYF. The CDR3 DNA follows: TGTGCCAGCTCAATGGGGGGACAGGGGATCTACGAGCAGTACTTC.

This clonotype was seen ten or more times. This sequence joins TRBV20-1 and TRBJ2-3; the D is unclear. The CDR3 runs 12 residues. Germline CDR1 reads DFQATT; CDR2 reads SNEGSKA (reference sequence). The V end was cut by 0 bases, the J end by 8 bases, with 9 bases between. CDR3 protein: CSARERVGTQYF. The CDR3 DNA reads as TGCAGTGCTAGAGAGCGTGTCGGTACGCAGTATTTT.

This clonotype was recorded many times. The chain uses TRBV9 and TRBJ2-6; D unclear. Looked up from germline, CDR1 is SGDLS and CDR2 is YYNGEE. Between the trimmed V and J ends, which lost 1 base and 1 base, there was a span of 9 bases. The CDR3 consists of 16 residues. The CDR3 nucleotides read TGTGCCAGCAGCGTAAAATGGGGTTCTGGGGCCAACGTCCTGACTTTC. Residues: CASSVKWGSGANVLTF.

This clonotype has a count of ten or more. The chain is built from TRBV11-2 and TRBJ2-2; D uncertain. There are 14 residues in the CDR3. The ends were cut back, 3 bases at V and 8 bases at J, with 13 bases in the middle. Germline V gives CDR1 SGHAT, CDR2 FQNNGV. CDR3 residues: CASSFTRAAGELFF. The CDR3 bases are TGTGCCAGCAGCTTCACTCGCGCCGCGGGGGAGCTGTTTTTT.

This clonotype was counted ten times or more. The chain recombines TRBV5-1 with TRBJ2-7; D is uncertain. From germline, CDR1 is SGHRS and CDR2 YFSETQ. V was shortened by 5 bases and J by 3 bases, with 15 bases between the two germline ends. This CDR3 spans 14 amino acids. CDR3 residues: CASRKDIARYEQYF. As DNA, the CDR3 is TGCGCCAGCAGAAAAGACATAGCTCGCTACGAGCAGTACTTC.

This clonotype was seen ten or more times. V gene TRBV5-5 combines with J gene TRBJ2-6; unclear D gene. Deletions cut 4 bases from V and 2 bases from J, with 13 bases between. CDR1 is SGHKS and CDR2 is YYEKEE in the germline V gene (reference sequence). The CDR3 runs 16 residues. The CDR3 bases are TGTGCCAGCAGCGCCTCGACATTTGCTGGGGCCAACGTCCTGACTTTC. Amino acids: CASSASTFAGANVLTF.

This clonotype was seen repeatedly, ten times or more. The CDR3 DNA is TGCGCCAGCAGCCTCGCAGGGGAGAGGTATGGTTCACCCCTCCACTTT. Translated, it gives CASSLAGERYGSPLHF. The chain employs TRBV5-1 and TRBJ1-6, with a possible D match to TRBD1 (6 bases). The CDR3 has 16 residues. Trimming stripped 4 bases from V and 9 bases from J, with 20 bases between. CDR1 and CDR2 from the germline V gene are SGHRS and YFSETQ.

As regards this clonotype: This could be a read error, since a much larger clone is one nucleotide away. The chain is built from TRBV24-1 and TRBJ1-2, with a weak D call TRBD1 (5 bases). V gave up 3 bases and J gave up 8 bases, with 12 bases separating them. This CDR3 spans 13 amino acids. The germline gives CDR1 KGHDR, CDR2 SFDVKD. The CDR3 loop is CATSDRGSFGYTF. The CDR3 region has the DNA TGTGCCACCAGTGATCGGGGCAGCTTCGGCTACACCTTC.